The following is a T cell receptor (beta chain) sequence with its context. The record originates from a study of blood T cell repertoires in COVID-19. Study context: There were acute and convalescent COVID-19 samples, and they came from the United States, Italy and Spain. Sources were T cells, B-cell-depleted T cells, or PBMCs; the material itself was cDNA or gDNA.

CDR3 length: 17 amino acids. Per germline, CDR1 LNHNV and CDR2 YYDKDF (reference sequence). The V end lost 1 base, the J end lost 7 bases, and 19 bases lay between the germline ends. As originally analysed: Estimated nucleated cell counts came from reference gene primer amplification. Clones were sequenced by immunoSEQ multiplex PCR, and TCRdb holds only the in-frame ones, with some missing. V and J calls and clone size are given by that table; D and trimming were obtained from the DNA. This sample has under 300,000 clones; less than 85% occur once, and the top ten carry 4.5% to 6%. The sequence was collected from a woman aged 80 or over with active or convalescent COVID-19. Sequencing was carried out using peripheral blood. The genes are TRBV15 and TRBJ2-2, with a weak D call TRBD1 (6 bases). The CDR3 is CATSRGSETGRFGELFF. The CDR3 DNA reads as TGTGCCACCAGCAGAGGGTCTGAGACAGGTCGATTCGGGGAGCTGTTTTTT.